The following is a T cell receptor beta chain sequence with its context. Its cognate antigen has yet to be identified. There are no base qualities to consult, and no much larger clone falls within one base. Reading the germline V gene gives CDR1 ENHRY and CDR2 SYGVKD. The germline V end is reduced by 5 bases and the J end by 2 bases; junction bases left unmatched: 8. From the cysteine through the phenylalanine, the CDR3 covers 19 amino acids. The sequence is cut down to CDR3 DNA, 57 bases in frame from base 1. The library was obtained by the immunoSEQ multiplex PCR assay. The multiplex PCR relied on a mix of 60 forward primers for TCR Vbeta segments and 13 reverse primers for TCR Jbeta segments. A multiplex PCR assay on genomic DNA amplified the CDR3 region of rearranged TCR beta genes. The Illumina HiSeq System was used to sequence the amplified TCR beta libraries as 87-base-pair reads. On the study's bioinformatics: In a later analysis, some 80 million unique TCR beta chains were counted across the 650 to 750 repertoires, and roughly 11 million of these chains were shared by at least two donors. Raw reads were error-corrected and collapsed into unique sequences with a nearest-neighbor algorithm that merged closely related sequences to remove PCR and sequencing errors. To assign V, D and J gene segments, CDR3 sequences were aligned to IMGT reference sequences. For a sequence to be retained, a match of at least six nucleotides to both a V gene segment and a J gene segment was required. Rearrangements were classified as productive when the CDR3 lacked stop codons and remained in frame with V and J, and all other rearrangements were classified as non-productive. Following IMGT convention, CDR3 was defined as the stretch from the second conserved V-encoded cysteine up to the conserved J-encoded phenylalanine. In an earlier analysis of around 570 of the donors, sequences lacking an unambiguous match to a single V gene segment were excluded. An earlier analysis of 550 to 650 of the donors classified V segments as functional when productive rearrangements were above 56.7% and as segregating when the standard deviation between donors was above 5%. A statistical classification framework was developed to diagnose cytomegalovirus status using the catalog of TCR beta chain sequences. In a later analysis, V and J genes were assigned by comparing TCR nucleotide sequences against IMGT/GENE-DB human TR gene sequences. A later analysis assigned CDR3 sequences and most-parsimonious VDJ recombination scenarios with the TCRdist pipeline. In a later analysis, each TCR beta chain was defined by its CDR3 amino acid sequence together with its V-gene family, and reads without a unique V-gene family were excluded. In a later analysis, some 600 highly shared, low-generation-probability nucleotide sequences were removed to address suspected cross-contamination and a sequencing artifact. For each public chain, a later analysis derived a clonal expansion index from normalized ranks of inferred template counts within each repertoire. In a later analysis, generation probabilities were computed using a VDJ recombination model fitted to out-of-frame rearrangements, and the results were checked against IGoR. A later analysis scored TCR-TCR, TCR-HLA and TCR-CMV co-occurrence with hypergeometric tests, applying a repertoire-size bias correction to TCR pairs. A later analysis estimated false discovery rates by permuting HLA or CMV assignments 20 times. A later analysis grouped co-occurring TCRs with DBSCAN, adding TCRdist sequence similarity when clustering within HLA-allele-positive subsets. For co-occurrence clustering, repertoires with fewer than 30,000 or more than 120,000 public chains were excluded, along with roughly five repertoires with anomalous nucleotide sharing. TCRdb mirrors the immuneACCESS table, restricted to in-frame sequences. Some clones are absent from its copies; in checked studies, under half trace to an unresolved V gene, and the reason for the others is unknown. That table furnishes V, J and clone size, whereas the DNA furnished D and trimming. Across this sample there are approximately 170,000 clones, with 62% seen only once. Around 2.9% of the sample goes to the ten largest clones.

In total, 500 to 700 healthy bone marrow donors made up the cohort. All cohort members were sampled while nominally healthy, although unrecorded immune exposures were likely present. The donor was CMV seronegative and was included in the group of 352 seronegative cohort members. Each donor provided a peripheral blood sample, and peripheral blood mononuclear cells were used for TCR beta sequencing. Genomic DNA was extracted from the blood cell samples with the Qiagen DNeasy Blood Extraction Kit. This sample is drawn from a study of cytomegalovirus exposure and HLA in healthy donors listed by TCRdb under 2017. Looking at the study overall: According to an earlier analysis of several hundred of the donors, about 179 million T cells yielded 120 million or so unique TCR beta sequences and about 300 Gb of sequence data. The genetic ancestry cluster associated with self-reported Caucasian donors included roughly 84% of the roughly 380 genotyped donors. Roughly 300 gigabases of sequencing data and some 85 million unique TCR sequences were included in an early release covering several hundred HLA-typed donors. The study combined high-throughput TCR immunosequencing, statistical association of individual TCRs with disease status, and machine learning to predict cytomegalovirus infection status. To decide whether each TCR beta V gene segment behaved as functional or pseudogenic, an earlier analysis of some 580 of the donors relied on high-throughput TCR beta sequencing. On average, over 200,000 unique TCR beta nucleotide sequences were sequenced per donor among some 430 genotyped donors of the cohort, with roughly a sixth of those sequences being non-productive. Along with the roughly 610-subject first cohort, a separate validation cohort of around 110 different subjects was used. Both class I and class II loci were covered by HLA typing, at four-digit resolution. Five DR-DQ haplotypes were treated as single units for association and clustering because of strong linkage in the cohort. To study patterns of TCR occurrence, a later analysis re-analyzed previously published TCR beta repertoires from 500 to 850 donors and added high-resolution HLA genotyping. The aim of the study was to test whether cataloging public T cell receptors could identify signatures of past pathogen exposure. Using immunosequencing, the study profiled T cell repertoires from around 670 subjects and related those repertoires to cytomegalovirus serostatus. A later genetic analysis used genome-wide SNP genotypes for about 65% of the 666 donors, treating that subset as a discovery cohort. The later analysis used no new phenotypic data to find candidate immune exposures, relying instead on TCR beta sequences and their occurrence across donors. Donor age, sex, ethnicity and CMV serostatus were compiled alongside the repertoire data. The number of donors typed differed by locus, with roughly 629-640 for A, B, C, DRB1 and DQB1, approximately 500 for DQA1, 600 to 610 for DPA1, and 472 for DPB1. Every repertoire in the discovery cohort had been generated on one and the same sequencing platform. Findings and caveats that apply to the study as a whole: A total of 164 TCR beta chains were listed by the study as associated with cytomegalovirus. Sequencing depth was assumed to be roughly uniform across donors in the presence/absence analyses, though that assumption may not hold. A later genetic analysis reported fewer N-insertions in productive TCRs among donors in an Asian-associated ancestry cluster than the approximately 700-donor mean. The only immune exposure information available for the cohort was CMV serostatus. The earlier analysis of approximately 590 of the donors excluded approximately 17 rarely observed V segments, including chromosome 9 orphons, because counts were too low. Some IMGT-functional V segments, including TRBV6-2 and TRBV6-3, could not be distinguished by the 87-base-pair reads and were therefore excluded. Broadly in line with IMGT annotations, most TCR beta V segments showed up in productive rearrangements about 87% or about 30% of the time in an earlier analysis of 450 to 600 of the donors. In a later analysis, HLA-associated TCR beta chains showed more clonal expansion and lower generation probabilities than non-associated chains that were equally common. The cohort was sequenced for TCR beta chains only, and without alpha or paired-chain data the features that could be detected were limited. In a later analysis, most CMV-associated TCR beta chains were found to appear HLA-restricted, with HLA associations seemingly driven largely by CMV exposure. At a false discovery rate of 0.05, a later analysis linked 16,951 TCR beta sequences to specific HLA alleles. A further reported finding was that TCR beta sequences accurately predicted the HLA-A and HLA-B alleles for most subjects in the first cohort. V-gene and J-gene trimming of TCR beta chains was associated with a missense DCLRE1C variant in a later genetic analysis, and the association was replicated in an independent cohort. Most TCR sequences were observed very rarely across donors, whereas some public TCRs were present in many individuals. According to a later analysis, TCR association rates differed among HLA loci, with DRB1 alleles showing the most associated TCRs and HLA-C alleles showing the fewest. Correlated functional status among segregating V segments might be attributable to linkage disequilibrium, but an unknown experimental factor could not be ruled out. In vitro tests confirmed that a few of the cytomegalovirus-associated TCR beta chains recognize cytomegalovirus antigens. When HLA alleles, especially DR and DQ, strongly co-occurred, attributing TCR associations to individual alleles was difficult. In a later analysis, several top co-occurrence clusters were reported to appear linked to parvovirus B19, influenza, CMV and Epstein-Barr virus. It was suggested by the authors that the approach could potentially be generalized to other disease states and immunological phenotypes. Because some donors lacked HLA typing at each locus, the association tests relied only on the typed subset. The classifier was reported to diagnose cytomegalovirus status with high specificity and sensitivity in both the original and validation cohorts. A cluster of highly shared sequence variants was judged likely to represent a technical artifact of the sequencing pipeline.

Recombination linked TRBV10-3 to TRBJ2-6; 14 bases in the junction line up with TRBD2. Sequenced: PBMCs. The origin of this receptor is a man aged 35-49 years in good health and CMV-seronegative. The DNA sequence is as follows: TGTGCCATCAGTCCGACTAGCGGGGGGGCAAGTGCTGGGGCCAACGTCCTGACTTTC. The encoded protein is CAISPTSGGASAGANVLTF.